What follows are 26 T cell receptor beta chains derived from one specimen sequenced in a study of naive and memory T cell subsets (dated by TCRdb to about 2017). Libraries came from UMI-ligation and nested PCR. The instrument was an Illumina MiSeq. The beta constant-region primer consisted of an equimolar mixture of two oligonucleotides that together covered TRBC1 and TRBC2. TCRdb handled the public reads itself, with Q25 trimming in fastp and clone calling in MiXCR, and kept productive beta chains. Entries are consolidated by CDR3 protein sequence, retaining the most common genes and DNA. Present in this sample are some 87,000 distinct CDR3 sequences, 7% to 8% of which were seen just once. Over 1.5% of the sample lies in the top ten. The sequenced sample consisted of central memory CD4+ T cells from blood. The cell subset or site tag for this specimen amounts to: central memory, CD45RA- CD27+. These TCRs come from a human donor in good health.

Notes on this clonotype: One junction end disagrees with the germline gene, perhaps due to a read error. The gene calls are TRBV19 and TRBJ1-3, with D possibly matching TRBD1 (6 bases). Germline V lookup: CDR1 LNHDA, CDR2 SQIVND (reference sequence). The CDR3 consists of 11 residues. The DNA of the CDR3 is TGTGCCAGTAGTATAGACGGACGACAGGCATTT. Amino acid sequence: CASSIDGRQAF.

This clonotype was counted many times. The chain is built from TRBV29-1 and TRBJ2-5, with D perhaps being TRBD1 or TRBD2 (5 bases each). Germline values: CDR1 SQVTM, CDR2 ANQGSEA. The ends were cut back, 6 bases at V and 1 base at J, with 18 bases in the middle. This CDR3 contains 15 residues. For the CDR3, the DNA is TGCAGCGTCTTGGGGACCCGTCCTTTCCAAGAGACCCAGTACTTC. Translated: CSVLGTRPFQETQYF.

This clonotype was observed at least ten times. V gene TRBV10-3 combines with J gene TRBJ1-5; tentatively, D is TRBD1 (5 bases). Germline lookup yields CDR1 ENHRY and CDR2 SYGVKD. Between the trimmed V and J ends, which lost 6 bases and 2 bases, there was a span of 14 bases. The CDR3 spans 15 residues. CDR3 residues: CAISEGRMGNQPQHF. CDR3 nucleotides: TGTGCCATCAGCGAGGGGAGAATGGGCAATCAGCCCCAGCATTTT.

The table lists this clonotype with a few counts. V and J are TRBV4-1 and TRBJ2-3; TRBD2 is a possible D gene (6 bases). Germline loops: CDR1 MGHRA, CDR2 YSYEKL. CDR3 length: 18 amino acids. The V and J ends lost 1 base and 2 bases respectively, with 19 bases between them. This chain's CDR3 is CASSQVLARGLPTDTQYF. The CDR3 nucleotides read TGCGCCAGCAGCCAAGTTTTGGCGAGGGGACTCCCCACAGATACGCAGTATTTT.

Many counts were recorded for this clonotype. The rearrangement joins TRBV7-6 to TRBJ2-7; TRBD2 matches 13 bases. CDR1 is SGHVS and CDR2 is FNYEAQ in the germline V gene. The ends lost 5 bases at V and 3 bases at J; junction bases unmatched: 4. CDR3 length equals 15 residues. In DNA form, the CDR3 reads TGTGCCAGCAGCCGGACTAGCGGGAGCAACTACGAGCAGTACTTC. Translating it yields CASSRTSGSNYEQYF. The entire variable domain, with the rest obtained from reference TRBV7-6 and TRBJ2-7, is as follows: GAGVSQSPRYKVTKRGQDVALRCDPISGHVSLYWYRQALGQGPEFLTYFNYEAQQDKSGLPNDRFSAERPEGSISTLTIQRTEQRDSAMYRCASSRTSGSNYEQYFGPGTRLTVT.

This clonotype was seen ten or more times. The J gene is TRBJ1-2, the V gene TRBV4-2; D remains ambiguous. CDR3 size: 12 residues. Trimming removed 5 bases from V and 3 bases from J, with 7 bases in between. Germline CDR1 is LGHNA and CDR2 is YNFKEQ. Here the CDR3 reads CASSIPHYGYTF. In nucleotides, the CDR3 is TGTGCCAGCAGCATCCCCCACTATGGCTACACCTTC.

The table lists this clonotype with many counts. The chain joins TRBV7-2 to TRBJ2-7; 7 nucleotides agree with TRBD2. In germline, CDR1 is SGHTA, CDR2 FQGNSA. This CDR3 is 16 amino acids long. Losses at the gene ends were 5 bases for V and 3 bases for J; bases not matched to a gene: 13. Here the CDR3 DNA reads TGTGCCAGCAGCCGGAGCGGGGCTCCCCGCGACTACGAGCAGTACTTC. Translating it yields CASSRSGAPRDYEQYF.

This clonotype has a count of ten or more. V gene TRBV1 combines with J gene TRBJ1-5. TRBV1 is given as a pseudogene. The CDR3 is made up of 12 amino acids. The CDR3 reads CTSRRSYQPQHF. The DNA for the CDR3 is TGCACCAGCAGGCGTAGTTATCAGCCCCAGCATTTT.

Ten or more counts support this clonotype. V is TRBV12-3 or TRBV12-4 and J is TRBJ2-4; the D gene is possibly TRBD2 (6 bases). This CDR3 region has 15 residues. V lost 6 bases to trimming and J lost 8 bases, with 20 bases between them. The CDR3 sequence: CASSPWGVNGDIQYF. Written as DNA, the CDR3 is TGTGCCAGCAGCCCCTGGGGGGTAAATGGGGACATTCAGTACTTC.

This clonotype was detected only a few times. This chain connects TRBV27 to TRBJ2-1; 15 nucleotides line up with TRBD2. The V gene's germline CDR1 is MNHEY and CDR2 SMNVEV (reference sequence). This CDR3 has 16 amino acids. V shed 5 bases and J 2 bases; nucleotides not matched to a gene: 1. The CDR3 region has the DNA TGTGCCAGCAGTCGGACTAGCGGGAGGGCCTACAATGAGCAGTTCTTC. The encoded protein is CASSRTSGRAYNEQFF.

This clonotype was found many times. The chain recombines TRBV29-1 with TRBJ2-5, with a possible D match to TRBD1 (5 bases). V was trimmed by 7 bases and J by 4 bases, leaving 13 bases between them. This CDR3 comprises 12 residues. Germline loops: CDR1 SQVTM, CDR2 ANQGSEA. The CDR3 bases are TGCAGCGAGAAAGCAGGGCCAGAGACCCAGTACTTC. Protein: CSEKAGPETQYF.

This clonotype was seen repeatedly, ten times or more. This chain joins TRBV7-2 and TRBJ1-4, with 8 bases fitting TRBD1. V lost 5 bases, J lost 8 bases, and 7 bases stayed unmatched. Germline V CDR1 and CDR2: SGHTA, FQGNSA. CDR3 length: 14 amino acids. The CDR3 sequence: CASSATGAGEKLFF. In DNA form, the CDR3 reads TGTGCCAGCAGCGCGACAGGGGCGGGAGAAAAACTGTTTTTT.

This clonotype was recorded at least ten times. The rearrangement links TRBV27 to TRBJ2-2; 8 nucleotides match TRBD2. The CDR3 is made up of 15 amino acids. Losses at the gene ends were 6 bases for V and 1 base for J; bases not matched to a gene: 4. Germline CDR1 is MNHEY and CDR2 is SMNVEV (reference sequence). The CDR3 protein is CASRALAGNTGELFF. The CDR3 DNA is TGTGCCAGCAGGGCCCTAGCGGGGAACACCGGGGAGCTGTTTTTT.

This clonotype was seen repeatedly, ten times or more. The chain couples TRBV29-1 to TRBJ1-2; 11 nucleotides agree with TRBD1. Per germline, CDR1 SQVTM and CDR2 ANQGSEA. CDR3 size: 18 residues. With V trimmed by 4 bases and J by 2 bases, 15 bases remained unmatched. This chain's CDR3 is CSVGDRGSPRSQNYGYTF. The DNA of the CDR3 is TGCAGCGTTGGGGACAGGGGGTCGCCCCGAAGCCAGAACTATGGCTACACCTTC.

This clonotype was seen repeatedly, ten times or more. The chain has TRBV28 and TRBJ1-6; 7 positions agree with TRBD1. J was trimmed by 0 bases and V by 1 base; bases with no gene match: 9. The germline V gene encodes CDR1 MDHEN and CDR2 SYDVKM. The CDR3 runs 19 residues. The CDR3 DNA follows: TGTGCCAGCAGTTTATCCTCCTGGACAGGAAACTCCTATAATTCACCCCTCCACTTT. Protein sequence: CASSLSSWTGNSYNSPLHF.

This clonotype was counted at least ten times. The genes are TRBV28 and TRBJ2-1; no firm D call. CDR1 and CDR2 from the germline V gene are MDHEN and SYDVKM. This CDR3 comprises 15 residues. The V end lost 2 bases, the J end lost 0 bases, and 8 bases lay between the germline ends. This CDR3 is CASSLRASSYNEQFF. The CDR3 DNA is TGTGCCAGCAGTTTAAGGGCTTCCTCCTACAATGAGCAGTTCTTC.

This clonotype was observed at least ten times. The V call is TRBV12-3 or TRBV12-4, the J call TRBJ1-3, with TRBD1 identical over 9 bases. This CDR3 has 15 amino acids. Germline trimming cut 4 bases from V and 6 bases from J; bases unmatched to any gene: 7. The CDR3 DNA is TGTGCCAGCAGTTCGGGACAGGGCATTTCAAACACCATATATTTT. This codes for CASSSGQGISNTIYF.

This clonotype was detected many times. CDR3 amino acids: CSAPGGGTDTQYF. In nucleotides, the CDR3 is TGCAGTGCCCCGGGAGGAGGTACAGATACGCAGTATTTT. V gene TRBV20-1 combines with J gene TRBJ2-3; 7 nucleotides align to TRBD2. V lost 6 bases, J lost 3 bases, and 6 bases stayed unmatched. The germline V gene encodes CDR1 DFQATT and CDR2 SNEGSKA (reference sequence). This CDR3 contains 13 residues.

This clonotype came up many times. This rearrangement joins TRBV21-1 to TRBJ1-5; the table's D gene call, TRBD1, was not cross checked with the DNA. TRBV21-1 is shown as a pseudogene. The CDR3 length is 18 residues. This CDR3 is CASVSPPPGRGQFQPQHF. As DNA, the CDR3 is TGTGCCAGCGTCTCACCCCCACCGGGCCGGGGGCAATTTCAGCCCCAGCATTTT.

This clonotype has ten or more counts. The chain has TRBV12-3 or TRBV12-4 and TRBJ2-7; 11 bases are shared with TRBD2. CDR3 length: 16 residues. V lost 6 bases to trimming and J lost 4 bases; unmatched junction nucleotides: 11. DNA of the CDR3: TGTGCCAGCAGCCCAACCCTTGGGACTAGCGGTTACGAGCAGTACTTC. Amino acid sequence: CASSPTLGTSGYEQYF.

This chain joins TRBV9 and TRBJ2-1; the match to TRBD2 covers 8 bases. Germline CDR1 SGDLS, CDR2 YYNGEE. The V gene end was trimmed by 3 bases and the J gene end by 6 bases; junction bases not matched to a gene: 5. This CDR3 has 14 residues. The CDR3 coding sequence is TGTGCCAGCAGCGCCGGACTAGCTGTCAATGAGCAGTTCTTC. Translating it yields CASSAGLAVNEQFF.

This clonotype came up a few times. This chain joins TRBV6-2 or TRBV6-3 and TRBJ2-3; D is unclear. The CDR3 is made up of 13 amino acids. The germline CDR1 and CDR2 sequences are MNHEY and SVGEGT. Trimming took off 2 bases at V and 7 bases at J, with 10 bases between the two ends. The CDR3: CASSYQRSYTQYF. For the CDR3, the DNA is TGTGCCAGCAGTTACCAAAGGTCATATACGCAGTATTTT.

There are many counts of this clonotype. V and J are TRBV7-2 and TRBJ1-1; TRBD1 might be the D (6 bases). The CDR3 is 16 amino acids. Germline V gene lookup returns CDR1 SGHTA and CDR2 FQGNSA. The ends were cut back, 1 base at V and 3 bases at J, with 15 bases in the middle. The chain's CDR3 is CASSLGQGRGYTEAFF. Written as DNA, the CDR3 is TGTGCCAGCAGCTTAGGGCAGGGGCGCGGGTACACTGAAGCTTTCTTT.

This clonotype showed up just a few times. V usage is TRBV19 and J usage is TRBJ1-5; TRBD1 is a possible D gene (5 bases). Trimming removed 2 bases from V and 3 bases from J, with 11 bases in between. The germline gives CDR1 LNHDA, CDR2 SQIVND (reference sequence). The CDR3 is 15 amino acids. The CDR3 DNA is TGTGCCAGTAGTATAATGAAAGGGGCCAATCAGCCCCAGCATTTT. This codes for CASSIMKGANQPQHF.

The chain recombines TRBV7-8 with TRBJ2-1, with TRBD2 identical over 9 bases. Germline V gives CDR1 SGHVS, CDR2 FQNEAQ. There are 15 residues in the CDR3. V shed 1 base, J shed 8 bases, and the junction held 6 bases outside the gene matches. The CDR3 is CASSLGSGRRYEQFF. CDR3 sequence (DNA): TGTGCCAGCAGCTTAGGAAGCGGGAGGCGTTATGAGCAGTTCTTC.

This clonotype was seen at least ten times. The CDR3 reads CASRTLNPGTVNTEAFF. In DNA, the CDR3 is TGTGCCAGTAGAACACTCAATCCGGGGACGGTGAACACTGAAGCTTTCTTT. V gene TRBV19 combines with J gene TRBJ1-1; D might be TRBD1 (5 bases). Trimming removed 6 bases at V and 0 bases at J, with 20 bases between. Per the germline V gene, CDR1 is LNHDA and CDR2 is SQIVND (reference sequence). This CDR3 is 17 amino acids long. Full variable domain (rest looked up from reference TRBV19 and TRBJ1-1): DGGITQSPKYLFRKEGQNVTLSCEQNLNHDAMYWYRQDPGQGLRLIYYSQIVNDFQKGDIAEGYSVSREKKESFPLTVTSAQKNPTAFYLCASRTLNPGTVNTEAFFGQGTRLTVV.